Listed below are T cell receptor beta chains from one sample, sequenced in a study of T cells in Graves' hyperthyroidism and ophthalmopathy. TCRdb used MiXCR to reprocess the multiplex PCR reads, holding one entry per CDR3 protein. Of 370,000 or so distinct CDR3 sequences in the sample, 20% to 30% were seen once. Sequencing was done on a sample of blood. The receptors come from a man in his forties or fifties with Graves' hyperthyroidism. Each CDR3 is given with its conserved first and last residue. The D gene is left open where the match is weak. Clone size appears in some rows only: once, few, many, or a class for an expanded clone.

j_gene: TRBJ1-2
v_gene: TRBV7-9
len: 16
d_gene: TRBD1
abundance: -
CDR3aa: CASSKTGNRANYGYTF
CDR3nt: TGTGCCAGCAGCAAGACAGGGAACCGAGCTAACTATGGCTACACCTTC

j_gene: TRBJ2-7
v_gene: TRBV5-1
len: 14
d_gene: TRBD1
abundance: many
CDR3aa: CASSYSGTAYEQYF
CDR3nt: TGCGCCAGCAGCTACTCCGGGACAGCCTACGAGCAGTACTTC

j_gene: TRBJ2-5
v_gene: TRBV14
len: 14
d_gene: -
abundance: -
CDR3aa: CASSQDRRVETQYF
CDR3nt: TGTGCCAGCAGCCAAGATCGCAGGGTGGAGACCCAGTACTTC

j_gene: TRBJ2-7
v_gene: TRBV27
len: 15
d_gene: -
abundance: many
CDR3aa: CASSQFGTPSYEQYF
CDR3nt: TGTGCCAGCAGCCAGTTTGGGACACCCTCCTACGAGCAGTACTTC

j_gene: TRBJ2-7
v_gene: TRBV5-1
len: 15
d_gene: TRBD1
abundance: -
CDR3aa: CASSWGQGRAYEQYF
CDR3nt: TGCGCCAGCAGCTGGGGACAGGGGAGAGCCTACGAGCAGTACTTC

j_gene: TRBJ2-6
v_gene: TRBV5-1
len: 18
d_gene: -
abundance: -
CDR3aa: CASSLVQGRYYGANVLTF
CDR3nt: TGCGCCAGCAGCTTGGTACAGGGCCGTTATTATGGGGCCAACGTCCTGACTTTC

j_gene: TRBJ1-5
v_gene: TRBV6-5
len: 17
d_gene: -
abundance: -
CDR3aa: CASSYLAGTTSNQPQHF
CDR3nt: TGTGCCAGCAGTTACTTAGCCGGGACAACTAGCAATCAGCCCCAGCATTTT

j_gene: TRBJ2-1
v_gene: TRBV29-1
len: 14
d_gene: -
abundance: many
CDR3aa: CSVRRTLATNEQFF
CDR3nt: TGCAGCGTAAGACGGACGCTAGCTACCAATGAGCAGTTCTTC

j_gene: TRBJ2-3
v_gene: TRBV5-1
len: 14
d_gene: -
abundance: many
CDR3aa: CASSLQPGTDTQYF
CDR3nt: TGCGCCAGCAGCTTGCAACCGGGGACAGATACGCAGTATTTT

j_gene: TRBJ1-2
v_gene: TRBV19
len: 16
d_gene: -
abundance: -
CDR3aa: CASSIVLRGGSYGYTF
CDR3nt: TGTGCCAGTAGTATTGTCCTTCGGGGAGGAAGCTATGGCTACACCTTC

j_gene: TRBJ1-2
v_gene: TRBV5-6
len: 12
d_gene: -
abundance: -
CDR3aa: CASSALPYGYTF
CDR3nt: TGTGCCAGCAGCGCCCTTCCCTATGGCTACACCTTC

j_gene: TRBJ2-1
v_gene: TRBV5-1
len: 16
d_gene: TRBD2
abundance: few
CDR3aa: CASSLALAGVSDEQFF
CDR3nt: TGCGCCAGCAGCTTGGCCCTAGCGGGAGTTTCAGATGAGCAGTTCTTC

j_gene: TRBJ2-3
v_gene: TRBV9
len: 14
d_gene: -
abundance: few
CDR3aa: CASSVGDADGTQYF
CDR3nt: TGTGCCAGCAGCGTAGGGGACGCAGATGGTACGCAGTATTTT

j_gene: TRBJ2-2
v_gene: TRBV10-1
len: 16
d_gene: TRBD2
abundance: -
CDR3aa: CASSEVVLAGAGELFF
CDR3nt: TGCGCCAGCAGTGAGGTGGTACTAGCGGGAGCCGGGGAGCTGTTTTTT

j_gene: TRBJ2-3
v_gene: TRBV6-1
len: 14
d_gene: TRBD2
abundance: few
CDR3aa: CASARTSGTDTQYF
CDR3nt: TGTGCCAGCGCCCGGACTAGCGGCACAGATACGCAGTATTTT

j_gene: TRBJ2-2
v_gene: TRBV11-3
len: 14
d_gene: -
abundance: many
CDR3aa: CASSWGSGTGELFF
CDR3nt: TGTGCCAGCAGCTGGGGCTCCGGCACCGGGGAGCTGTTTTTT

j_gene: TRBJ2-1
v_gene: TRBV9
len: 16
d_gene: TRBD2
abundance: -
CDR3aa: CASSVDERTSGNDQFF
CDR3nt: TGTGCCAGCAGCGTAGACGAAAGGACTAGCGGCAATGATCAGTTCTTC

j_gene: TRBJ2-1
v_gene: TRBV28
len: 14
d_gene: -
abundance: -
CDR3aa: CASSLVGPYNEQFF
CDR3nt: TGTGCCAGCAGTTTAGTGGGACCTTACAATGAGCAGTTCTTC

j_gene: TRBJ1-2
v_gene: TRBV28
len: 14
d_gene: TRBD1
abundance: -
CDR3aa: CASSKTGGAYGYTF
CDR3nt: TGTGCCAGCAGCAAAACAGGGGGCGCTTATGGCTACACCTTC

j_gene: TRBJ2-1
v_gene: TRBV28
len: 18
d_gene: TRBD2
abundance: -
CDR3aa: CASSHPTAGGPRYNEQFF
CDR3nt: TGTGCCAGTAGTCACCCTACGGCGGGAGGGCCCAGATACAATGAGCAGTTCTTC

j_gene: TRBJ1-2
v_gene: TRBV29-1
len: 12
d_gene: -
abundance: few
CDR3aa: CSVDTGVDGYTF
CDR3nt: TGCAGCGTTGACACGGGGGTCGACGGCTACACCTTC

j_gene: TRBJ2-5
v_gene: TRBV20-1
len: 18
d_gene: TRBD2
abundance: -
CDR3aa: CSASLLNSGRAGVPAQYF
CDR3nt: TGCAGTGCTAGCTTGTTAAACTCCGGGAGAGCGGGGGTACCGGCCCAGTACTTC

j_gene: TRBJ1-5
v_gene: TRBV6-1
len: 16
d_gene: -
abundance: few
CDR3aa: CASRRSAGPVSQPQHF
CDR3nt: TGTGCCAGCAGAAGGTCCGCAGGTCCCGTTAGTCAGCCCCAGCATTTT

j_gene: TRBJ1-2
v_gene: TRBV29-1
len: 12
d_gene: -
abundance: few
CDR3aa: CSVQGETKGYTF
CDR3nt: TGCAGCGTTCAAGGGGAAACGAAGGGCTACACCTTC

j_gene: TRBJ2-5
v_gene: TRBV20-1
len: 11
d_gene: -
abundance: -
CDR3aa: CSAWSFETQYF
CDR3nt: TGCAGTGCTTGGTCTTTTGAGACCCAGTACTTC

j_gene: TRBJ1-4
v_gene: TRBV12-3/TRBV12-4
len: 13
d_gene: -
abundance: -
CDR3aa: CASSKEGGEKLFF
CDR3nt: TGTGCCAGCAGCAAAGAGGGGGGAGAAAAACTGTTTTTT

j_gene: TRBJ1-2
v_gene: TRBV29-1
len: 10
d_gene: TRBD1
abundance: few
CDR3aa: CSVGDSGYTF
CDR3nt: TGCAGCGTTGGGGACAGCGGCTACACCTTC

j_gene: TRBJ2-7
v_gene: TRBV5-5
len: 14
d_gene: -
abundance: many
CDR3aa: CASSLAADSYEQYF
CDR3nt: TGTGCCAGCAGCTTGGCGGCAGACTCCTACGAGCAGTACTTC

j_gene: TRBJ2-3
v_gene: TRBV2
len: 13
d_gene: -
abundance: few
CDR3aa: CASIRTWADTQYF
CDR3nt: TGTGCCAGCATTAGGACCTGGGCAGATACGCAGTATTTT

j_gene: TRBJ2-1
v_gene: TRBV5-6
len: 16
d_gene: TRBD2
abundance: few
CDR3aa: CASSPERGGRSNEQFF
CDR3nt: TGTGCCAGCAGCCCGGAACGAGGCGGGAGAAGCAATGAGCAGTTCTTC